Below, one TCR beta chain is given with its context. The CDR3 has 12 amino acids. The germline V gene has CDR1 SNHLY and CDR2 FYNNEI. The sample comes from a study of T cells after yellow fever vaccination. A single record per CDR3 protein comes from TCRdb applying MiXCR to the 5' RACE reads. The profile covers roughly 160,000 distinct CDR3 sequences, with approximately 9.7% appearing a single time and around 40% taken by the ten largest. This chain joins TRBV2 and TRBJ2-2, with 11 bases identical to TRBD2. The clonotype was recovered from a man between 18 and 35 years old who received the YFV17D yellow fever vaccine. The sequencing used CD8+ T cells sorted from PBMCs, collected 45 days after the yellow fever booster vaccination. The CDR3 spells CATSGEDGELFF. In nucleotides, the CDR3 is TGTGCGACTAGCGGGGAGGACGGGGAGCTGTTTTTT.